This TCR beta chain stems from a study of cytomegalovirus exposure and HLA in healthy donors. Study-wide context: Roughly 80 million unique TCRs from HLA-typed donors made up an early data release. Study-wide findings and caveats: CMV serostatus was the only recorded immune exposure for donors. The later analysis indicated that the majority of CMV-associated TCR beta chains appeared HLA-restricted. Because they were indistinguishable, some V segments, including TRBV6-2 and TRBV6-3, were excluded.

V gave up 0 bases and J gave up 1 base, with 7 bases separating them. Germline loops: CDR1 MNHNY, CDR2 SVGAGI (reference sequence). The CDR3 loop spans 15 amino acids. The PCR ran on 60 Vbeta and 13 Jbeta primers. Some clones are missing from TCRdb's copy, which holds only in-frame ones; the method was immunoSEQ multiplex PCR. The data contain roughly 130,000 clones, around 80% of them singletons. On this clone itself: The antigen is not known.

The chain joins TRBV6-6 to TRBJ1-5; possible D gene TRBD1, 5 bases. The receptor's source is a woman aged 18-30 years in good health and CMV-seropositive. Sequencing was done on a sample of PBMCs. The CDR3 loop reads CASSYSKGSNQPQHF. Here the CDR3 DNA reads TGTGCCAGCAGTTACTCAAAGGGGAGCAATCAGCCCCAGCATTTT.